One and the same sample provided the 20 T cell receptor beta chains below, sequenced in a study of cytomegalovirus exposure and HLA in healthy donors. Primers included in the PCR were 60 Vbeta and 13 Jbeta primers. TCRdb keeps only in-frame clones here, not all; method: immunoSEQ multiplex PCR. This table holds 70,000 to 95,000 clones, approximately 80% found once. The sample comprised PBMCs. The receptors shown here come from a man aged 50 to 60 in good health and CMV-seronegative.

This clone has only a few counts. The chain combines TRBV9 with TRBJ2-1, with no clear D. The CDR3 length is 13 residues. Trimming removed 1 base from V and 9 bases from J, with 11 bases in between. Per the germline V gene, CDR1 is SGDLS and CDR2 is YYNGEE. The chain's CDR3 is CASSVTDDIEQFF. CDR3 DNA sequence: TGTGCCAGCAGCGTAACTGACGACATTGAGCAGTTCTTC.

As for this clone: The junction and the germline gene differ at one end; a read error may be behind it. The chain carries TRBV7-9 and TRBJ2-7; TRBD2 matches at 8 bases. Germline-derived CDR1 and CDR2 are SEHNR and FQNEAQ (reference sequence). The CDR3 runs to 14 residues. In nucleotides, the CDR3 is TGTTCCAGCAGCGCGGCGGGGGGCCCCTACGAGCAGTACTTC. Its translation is CSSSAAGGPYEQYF.

This clone was detected only once. The CDR3 DNA is TGTGCCATCAAAACTAGCGGGGGCACAGATACGCAGTATTTT. It specifies CAIKTSGGTDTQYF. This chain uses TRBV10-3 with TRBJ2-3, with 10 bases lining up with TRBD2. V was clipped by 7 bases and J by 1 base; unmatched bases: 2. Germline-derived CDR1 and CDR2 are ENHRY and SYGVKD. This CDR3 has 14 amino acids.

Of note for this clone: Mismatch with germline at one junction end may stem from a read error. J is TRBJ1-3 and V is TRBV7-7; perhaps TRBD1 as D (6 bases). The CDR3 spans 19 residues. CDR1 and CDR2 from the germline V gene are SSHAT and FNYEAQ (reference sequence). CDR3 DNA: TGTGCTAGCAGCCTAAGCGGGACAACAAAAGGGGACTCTGGAAACACCATATATTTT. It is translated as CASSLSGTTKGDSGNTIYF.

This clone was counted a few times. This rearrangement joins TRBV5-1 to TRBJ2-7; 8 nucleotides line up with TRBD1. Germline V gene sequence: CDR1 SGHRS, CDR2 YFSETQ. The length of the CDR3 is 17 residues. The trim removed 1 base at V and 1 base at J, leaving 10 bases unmatched. The CDR3 coding sequence is TGCGCCAGCAGCTTGTCAGGTCCTCGGACAGGGTCCTACGAGCAGTACTTC. Translation gives CASSLSGPRTGSYEQYF.

J is TRBJ2-5 and V is TRBV11-2; 9 positions agree with TRBD2. V shed 6 bases, J shed 1 base, and the junction held 6 bases outside the gene matches. Germline lookup yields CDR1 SGHAT and CDR2 FQNNGV. This CDR3 contains 15 residues. CDR3 loop: CASRAGTSFQETQYF. The CDR3 nucleotides are TGTGCCAGCAGGGCCGGGACTAGCTTCCAAGAGACCCAGTACTTC.

This clone was counted between two and nine times. The V gene is TRBV6-5, the J gene TRBJ1-1; TRBD1 aligns across 7 bases. The V and J ends lost 7 bases and 4 bases, in that order; junction bases with no gene match: 9. The CDR3 has 14 amino acids. The germline CDR1 and CDR2 sequences are MNHEY and SVGAGI. The CDR3 is CASKEKGAITEAFF. The DNA for the CDR3 is TGTGCCAGCAAAGAGAAGGGGGCGATCACTGAAGCTTTCTTT.

The genes are TRBV2 and TRBJ2-7, with 11 bases that match TRBD1. The CDR3 extends over 13 amino acids. With 6 bases clipped from V and 3 bases from J, the junction kept 1 base outside the gene matches. Per germline, CDR1 SNHLY and CDR2 FYNNEI. CDR3 residues: CASRGQGGYEQYF. CDR3 bases: TGTGCCAGCAGGGGACAGGGGGGCTACGAGCAGTACTTC.

At least ten counts were recorded for this clone. CDR3 bases: TGTGCCAGCAGCCCCTCTAGCGGGGGGATGTCCTACAATGAGCAGTTCTTC. Translation: CASSPSSGGMSYNEQFF. The genes are TRBV7-9 and TRBJ2-1, with 11 bases matching TRBD2. The CDR3 runs to 17 residues. CDR1 and CDR2 from the germline V gene are SEHNR and FQNEAQ (reference sequence). The V gene end was trimmed by 5 bases and the J gene end by 1 base; junction bases not matched to a gene: 7.

The sample holds a few counts of this clone. The chain carries TRBV4-1 and TRBJ1-5, with 9 positions matching TRBD1. Trimming at V came to 2 bases and at J to 3 bases, leaving 8 bases not matched to a gene. Germline CDR1 is MGHRA and CDR2 is YSYEKL. This CDR3 comprises 17 residues. This CDR3 reads CASSQNRRDRDNQPQHF. CDR3 sequence (DNA): TGCGCCAGCAGCCAAAACCGCCGGGACAGGGACAATCAGCCCCAGCATTTT.

The rearrangement uses TRBV21-1 and TRBJ2-5; the D segment call TRBD2 is taken from the table without a DNA check. TRBV21-1 is a documented pseudogene. The CDR3 runs 17 residues. CDR3 sequence reads: CASSTRSGAGGLETQYF. CDR3 DNA sequence: TGTGCCAGCAGCACCCGTTCGGGGGCGGGGGGGCTTGAGACCCAGTACTTC.

The CDR3 sequence: CASRSRAPAEAGASSSYNEQFF. CDR3 in DNA: TGTGCAAGTCGCTCCCGAGCCCCAGCGGAAGCGGGGGCCTCGAGCTCCTACAATGAGCAGTTCTTC. The genes are TRBV12-2 and TRBJ2-1; the DNA was not compared with TRBD2, the D call given in the table. TRBV12-2 is classified as a pseudogene. The CDR3 consists of 22 residues.

The chain links TRBV19 to TRBJ1-2; 7 bases agree with TRBD1. Trimming cost V 1 base and J 5 bases; bases outside gene matches: 10. Germline assignment: CDR1 LNHDA and CDR2 SQIVND (reference sequence). The CDR3 totals 16 residues. The CDR3 DNA sequence: TGTGCCAGTAGTATAGGAGGGGGCGAATCTCTATATGGCTACACCTTC. Its translation is CASSIGGGESLYGYTF.

The rearrangement joins TRBV12-5 to TRBJ2-5; 7 positions agree with TRBD1. Trimming took 2 bases from V and 2 from J; bases not matched to a gene: 5. Germline V gives CDR1 LGHNT, CDR2 FRNRAP. CDR3 length equals 15 residues. The CDR3: CASGLMGQFQETQYF. The CDR3 DNA reads TGTGCTAGTGGTTTGATGGGACAGTTTCAAGAGACCCAGTACTTC.

This clone was counted once. One junction end disagrees with the germline gene, perhaps due to a read error. This chain links TRBV30 with TRBJ2-7; the match to TRBD1 covers 9 bases. Germline V lookup: CDR1 GTSNPN, CDR2 SVGIG (reference sequence). This CDR3 region has 12 residues. The DNA of the CDR3 is TGTGCCTGGAGTGCCGACAGGGGGGTTGATAACTTC. Amino acids: CAWSADRGVDNF.

V and J are TRBV7-9 and TRBJ2-1; 8 nucleotides agree with TRBD1. The V gene end was trimmed by 2 bases and the J gene end by 3 bases; junction bases not matched to a gene: 15. This CDR3 region has 19 residues. The germline gives CDR1 SEHNR, CDR2 FQNEAQ (reference sequence). The CDR3 reads CASSLFKGQGFSRYNEQFF. CDR3 nucleotide sequence: TGTGCCAGCAGCTTATTTAAAGGACAGGGTTTCTCTCGCTACAATGAGCAGTTCTTC.

As concerns this clone: Likely a read error: the CDR3 ends without its conserved phenylalanine or tryptophan. No DNA is shown, since the ends of the CDR3 on it are uncertain; the CDR3 is the one TCRdb lists. J is TRBJ1-1 and V is TRBV2. Germline V gives CDR1 SNHLY, CDR2 FYNNEI. The CDR3 is 11 residues long, ends included. The CDR3 spells CASSGRAEAEL.

The chain is built from TRBV13 and TRBJ2-1; D gene unclear. The CDR3 totals 15 residues. Trimming cost V 3 bases and J 0 bases, with 9 bases left between them. Germline-derived CDR1 and CDR2 are PRHDT and FYEKMQ (reference sequence). The CDR3 protein is CASSFDRSSYNEQFF. CDR3 sequence (DNA): TGTGCCAGCAGCTTTGACCGGAGCTCCTACAATGAGCAGTTCTTC.

V and J are TRBV11-2 and TRBJ1-6; 8 nucleotides agree with TRBD1. Germline V gene sequence: CDR1 SGHAT, CDR2 FQNNGV. The V gene end was trimmed by 3 bases and the J gene end by 10 bases; junction bases not matched to a gene: 5. This CDR3 contains 14 residues. The chain's CDR3 is CASSFGQGGSPLHF. CDR3 sequence (DNA): TGTGCCAGCAGCTTCGGACAGGGCGGCTCACCCCTCCACTTT. Full variable domain (rest looked up from reference TRBV11-2 and TRBJ1-6): EAGVAQSPRYKIIEKRQSVAFWCNPISGHATLYWYQQILGQGPKLLIQFQNNGVVDDSQLPKDRFSAERLKGVDSTLKIQPAKLEDSAVYLCASSFGQGGSPLHFGNGTRLTVT.

This chain joins TRBV5-6 and TRBJ1-2, with 8 bases aligning to TRBD1. CDR1 and CDR2 (germline): SGHDT, YYEEEE. The CDR3 sequence is 13 residues long. Trimming cost V 4 bases and J 7 bases; bases outside gene matches: 6. CDR3 sequence (DNA): TGTGCCAGCAGCAACAGGGGGGGAGGTGGCTACACCTTC. As protein: CASSNRGGGGYTF.